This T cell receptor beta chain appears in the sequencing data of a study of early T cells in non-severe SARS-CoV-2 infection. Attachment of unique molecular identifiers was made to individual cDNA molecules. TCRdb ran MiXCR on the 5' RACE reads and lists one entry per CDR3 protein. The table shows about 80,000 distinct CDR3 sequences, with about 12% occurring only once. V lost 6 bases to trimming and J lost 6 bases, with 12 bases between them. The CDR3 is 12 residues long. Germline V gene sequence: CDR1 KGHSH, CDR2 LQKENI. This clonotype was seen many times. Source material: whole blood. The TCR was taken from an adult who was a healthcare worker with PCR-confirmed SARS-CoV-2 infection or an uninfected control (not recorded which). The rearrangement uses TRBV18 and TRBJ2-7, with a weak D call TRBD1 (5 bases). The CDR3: CASSDDSSEQYF. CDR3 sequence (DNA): TGTGCCAGCTCGGACGACAGTAGCGAGCAGTACTTC.